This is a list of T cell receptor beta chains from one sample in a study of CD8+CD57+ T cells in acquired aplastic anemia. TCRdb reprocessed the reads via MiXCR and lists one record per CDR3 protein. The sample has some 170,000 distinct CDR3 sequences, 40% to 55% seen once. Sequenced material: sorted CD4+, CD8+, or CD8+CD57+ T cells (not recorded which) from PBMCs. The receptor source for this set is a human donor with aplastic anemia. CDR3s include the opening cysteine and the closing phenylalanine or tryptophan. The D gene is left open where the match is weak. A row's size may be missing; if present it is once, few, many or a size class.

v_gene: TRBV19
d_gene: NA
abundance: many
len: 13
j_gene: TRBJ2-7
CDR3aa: CASSTTVAYEQYF
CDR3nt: TGTGCCAGTAGTACGACTGTAGCCTACGAGCAGTACTTC

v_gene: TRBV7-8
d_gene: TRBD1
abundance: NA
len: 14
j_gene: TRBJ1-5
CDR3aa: CASSLGGGYQPQHF
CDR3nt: TGTGCCAGCAGCTTGGGAGGGGGCTATCAGCCCCAGCATTTT

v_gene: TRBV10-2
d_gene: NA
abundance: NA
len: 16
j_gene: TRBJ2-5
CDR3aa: CASSESRRGVQETQYF
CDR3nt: TGCGCCAGCAGTGAGTCCCGTAGAGGGGTCCAAGAGACCCAGTACTTC

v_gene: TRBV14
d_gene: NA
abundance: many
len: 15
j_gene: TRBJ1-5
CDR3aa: CASSLDVVGDGPQHF
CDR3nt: TGTGCCAGCAGCCTAGACGTAGTCGGGGACGGCCCCCAGCATTTT

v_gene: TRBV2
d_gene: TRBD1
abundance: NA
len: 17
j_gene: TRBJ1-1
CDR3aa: CASSLIPGGLANTEAFF
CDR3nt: TGTGCCAGCAGCCTCATCCCAGGGGGCTTGGCGAACACTGAAGCTTTCTTT

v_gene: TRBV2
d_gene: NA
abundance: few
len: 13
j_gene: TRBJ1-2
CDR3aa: CASSRPGLYGYTF
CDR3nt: TGTGCCAGCAGTAGGCCAGGGCTGTATGGCTACACCTTC

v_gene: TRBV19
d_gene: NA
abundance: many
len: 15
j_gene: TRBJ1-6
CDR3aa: CASSNLAGAISPLHF
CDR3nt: TGTGCCAGTAGTAATCTTGCAGGAGCTATTTCACCCCTCCACTTT

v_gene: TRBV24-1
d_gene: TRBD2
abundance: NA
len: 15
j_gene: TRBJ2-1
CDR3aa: CATSDVLAGSDEQFF
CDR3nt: TGTGCCACCAGTGACGTCCTAGCGGGTTCCGATGAGCAGTTCTTC

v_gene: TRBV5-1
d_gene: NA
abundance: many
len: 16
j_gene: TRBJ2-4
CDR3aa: CASSLGTPVAKNIQYF
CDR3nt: TGCGCCAGCAGCTTGGGGACACCTGTAGCCAAAAACATTCAGTACTTC

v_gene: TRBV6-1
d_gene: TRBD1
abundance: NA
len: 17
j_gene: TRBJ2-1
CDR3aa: CASSGDSGTGRYNEQLF
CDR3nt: TGTGCCAGCAGTGGGGACTCCGGGACAGGGCGATACAATGAGCAGCTCTTC

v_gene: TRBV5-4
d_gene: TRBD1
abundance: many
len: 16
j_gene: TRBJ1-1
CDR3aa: CASSLGGQGGGGEAFF
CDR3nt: TGTGCCAGCAGCTTGGGAGGACAGGGAGGAGGAGGGGAAGCTTTCTTT

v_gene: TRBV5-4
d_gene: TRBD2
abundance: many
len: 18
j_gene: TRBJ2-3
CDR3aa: CASSLGASGGASTDTQYF
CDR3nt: TGTGCCAGCAGCTTGGGGGCTAGCGGGGGGGCTAGCACAGATACGCAGTATTTT

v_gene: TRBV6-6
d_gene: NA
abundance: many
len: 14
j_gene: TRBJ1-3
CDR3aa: CASYGGTNGNTIYF
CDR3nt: TGTGCCAGCTATGGGGGGACAAATGGAAACACCATATATTTT

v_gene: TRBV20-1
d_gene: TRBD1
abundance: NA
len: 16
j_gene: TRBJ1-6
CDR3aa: CSARSRSGTVNSPLHF
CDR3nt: TGCAGTGCTAGATCCCGATCCGGGACAGTAAATTCACCCCTCCACTTT

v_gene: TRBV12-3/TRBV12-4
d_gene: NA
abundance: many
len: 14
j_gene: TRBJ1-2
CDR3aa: CASRRDLPNYGYTF
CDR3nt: TGTGCCAGCAGAAGGGACCTACCTAACTATGGCTACACCTTC

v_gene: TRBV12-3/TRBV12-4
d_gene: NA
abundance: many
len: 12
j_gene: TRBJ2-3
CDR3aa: CASRRDTDTQYF
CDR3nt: TGTGCCAGCAGGCGGGACACAGATACGCAGTATTTT

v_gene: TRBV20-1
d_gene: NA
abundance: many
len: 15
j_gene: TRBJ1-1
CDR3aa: CSAALLGFENTEAFF
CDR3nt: TGCAGTGCCGCGCTTCTGGGTTTTGAGAACACTGAAGCTTTCTTT

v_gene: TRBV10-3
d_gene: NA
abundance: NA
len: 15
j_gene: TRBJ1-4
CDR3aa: CAISEFGTTNEKLFF
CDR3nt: TGTGCCATCAGTGAGTTTGGTACAACTAATGAAAAACTGTTTTTT

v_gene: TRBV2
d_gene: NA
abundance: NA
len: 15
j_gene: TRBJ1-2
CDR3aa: CASSFGGATNYGYTF
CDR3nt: TGTGCCAGCAGCTTCGGGGGGGCTACTAACTATGGCTACACCTTC

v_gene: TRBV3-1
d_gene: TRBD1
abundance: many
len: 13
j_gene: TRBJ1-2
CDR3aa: CASSQDRGYGYTF
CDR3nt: TGTGCCAGCAGCCAGGACAGGGGTTATGGCTACACCTTC

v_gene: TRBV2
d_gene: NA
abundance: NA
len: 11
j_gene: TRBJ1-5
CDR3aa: CALYSNQPQHF
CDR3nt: TGTGCCCTTTATAGCAATCAGCCCCAGCATTTT

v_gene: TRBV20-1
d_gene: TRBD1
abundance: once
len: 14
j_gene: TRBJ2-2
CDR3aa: CSADRQGAAGELFF
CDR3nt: TGCAGTGCGGATAGACAGGGGGCGGCCGGGGAGCTGTTTTTT

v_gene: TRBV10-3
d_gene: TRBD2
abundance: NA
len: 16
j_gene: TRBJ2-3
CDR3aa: CAITGLAGGSTDTQYF
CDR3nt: TGTGCCATCACGGGACTAGCGGGGGGTTCCACAGATACGCAGTATTTT

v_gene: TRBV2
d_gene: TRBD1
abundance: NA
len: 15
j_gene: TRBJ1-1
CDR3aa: CASRRGGFMNTEAFF
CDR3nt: TGTGCCAGCAGGAGAGGGGGCTTTATGAACACTGAAGCTTTCTTT

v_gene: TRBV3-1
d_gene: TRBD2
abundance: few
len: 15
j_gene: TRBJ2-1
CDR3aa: CASLGLAGSYNEQFF
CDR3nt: TGTGCCAGCTTGGGACTAGCGGGTTCCTACAATGAGCAGTTCTTC

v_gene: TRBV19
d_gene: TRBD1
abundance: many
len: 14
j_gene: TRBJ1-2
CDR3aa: CASSRGGQLYGYTF
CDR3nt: TGTGCCAGTAGTAGAGGGGGACAGCTCTATGGCTACACCTTC

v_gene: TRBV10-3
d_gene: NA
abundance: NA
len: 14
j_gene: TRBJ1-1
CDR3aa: CATRLGGMNTEAFF
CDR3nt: TGTGCCACACGTTTAGGGGGTATGAACACTGAAGCTTTCTTT

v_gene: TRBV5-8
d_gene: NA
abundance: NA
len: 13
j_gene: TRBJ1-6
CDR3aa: CASSLTESSPLHF
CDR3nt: TGTGCCAGCAGCTTAACCGAGAGTTCACCCCTCCACTTT

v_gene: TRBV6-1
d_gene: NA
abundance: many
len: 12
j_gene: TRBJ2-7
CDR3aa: CASSERAYEQYF
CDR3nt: TGTGCCAGCAGTGAACGGGCCTACGAGCAGTACTTC